The 5 T cell receptor beta chains in this list originate from one sample, sequenced in a study of cytotoxic CD8 clonotypes in ibrutinib-treated CLL. The method was immunoSEQ multiplex PCR; TCRdb's version includes in-frame clones alone and lacks a portion of them. Of 300,000 to 350,000 clones in the sample, around four fifths were seen once. This specimen was PBMCs, taken before ibrutinib treatment. The receptors were sampled from a human donor with chronic lymphocytic leukemia.

The V and J genes are TRBV4-3 and TRBJ2-1; D unresolved. V lost 1 base, J lost 3 bases, and 10 bases lay in between. The germline V gene encodes CDR1 LGHNA and CDR2 YSLEER. This CDR3 contains 15 residues. The CDR3 DNA reads TGCGCCAGCAGCCAAGTCCTCTCGGGCTACAATGAGCAGTTCTTC. It codes for CASSQVLSGYNEQFF.

This clone has only one observation. CDR3 sequence (DNA): TGCGCCAGCAGCCAAGGAACTAGCGGGAGGTCCGGGGGCACAGATACGCAGTATTTT. Translated, it gives CASSQGTSGRSGGTDTQYF. V usage is TRBV4-1 and J usage is TRBJ2-3; 12 bases line up with TRBD2. The CDR3 spans 19 residues. Trimming cost V 1 base and J 1 base; bases outside gene matches: 9. Germline V CDR1 and CDR2: MGHRA, YSYEKL.

The chain combines TRBV27 with TRBJ2-7, with D unclear. The V gene's germline CDR1 is MNHEY and CDR2 SMNVEV (reference sequence). V lost 3 bases and J 2 bases, leaving 11 bases between the germline ends. CDR3 length: 14 residues. In nucleotides, the CDR3 is TGTGCCAGCAGTTTCCGACATATCCCCTACGAGCAGTACTTC. Its protein is CASSFRHIPYEQYF.

The chain combines TRBV10-3 with TRBJ1-4; D unclear. CDR1 is ENHRY, CDR2 SYGVKD, per germline. This CDR3 region has 15 residues. Trimming shortened V by 6 bases and J by 0 bases, and 11 bases separated the two germline ends. The CDR3 region is CAIRNDETTNEKLFF. The CDR3 DNA is TGTGCCATCAGAAACGACGAGACAACTAATGAAAAACTGTTTTTT.

The gene calls are TRBV7-7 and TRBJ2-5, with 14 bases aligning to TRBD2. Germline V gene data show CDR1 as SSHAT and CDR2 as FNYEAQ (reference sequence). The trim removed 5 bases at V and 0 bases at J, leaving 5 bases unmatched. This CDR3 spans 17 amino acids. CDR3 region: CASSPGTSGRYQETQYF. The DNA of the CDR3 is TGTGCCAGCAGCCCAGGGACTAGCGGGAGATACCAAGAGACCCAGTACTTC.